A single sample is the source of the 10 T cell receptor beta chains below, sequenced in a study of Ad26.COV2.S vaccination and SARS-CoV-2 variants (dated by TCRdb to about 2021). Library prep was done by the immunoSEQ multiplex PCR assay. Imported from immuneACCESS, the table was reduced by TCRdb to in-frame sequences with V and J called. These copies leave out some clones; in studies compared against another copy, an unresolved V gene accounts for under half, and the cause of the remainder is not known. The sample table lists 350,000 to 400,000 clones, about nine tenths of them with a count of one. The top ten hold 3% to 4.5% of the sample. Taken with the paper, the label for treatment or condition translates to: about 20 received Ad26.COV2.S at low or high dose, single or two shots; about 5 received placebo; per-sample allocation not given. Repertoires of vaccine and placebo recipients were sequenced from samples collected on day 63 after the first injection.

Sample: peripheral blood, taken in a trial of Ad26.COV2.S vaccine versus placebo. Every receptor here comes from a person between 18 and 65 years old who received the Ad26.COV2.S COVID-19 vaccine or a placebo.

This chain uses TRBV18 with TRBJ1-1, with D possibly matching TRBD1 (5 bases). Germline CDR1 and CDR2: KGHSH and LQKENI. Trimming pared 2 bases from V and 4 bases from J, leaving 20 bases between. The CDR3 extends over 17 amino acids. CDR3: CASSPWGSWNVGTEAFF. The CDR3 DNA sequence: TGTGCCAGCTCACCATGGGGGAGTTGGAATGTTGGCACTGAAGCTTTCTTT. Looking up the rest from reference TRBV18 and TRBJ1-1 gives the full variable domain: NAGVMQNPRHLVRRRGQEARLRCSPMKGHSHVYWYRQLPEEGLKFMVYLQKENIIDESGMPKERFSAEFPKEGPSILRIQQVVRGDSAAYFCASSPWGSWNVGTEAFFGQGTRLTVV.

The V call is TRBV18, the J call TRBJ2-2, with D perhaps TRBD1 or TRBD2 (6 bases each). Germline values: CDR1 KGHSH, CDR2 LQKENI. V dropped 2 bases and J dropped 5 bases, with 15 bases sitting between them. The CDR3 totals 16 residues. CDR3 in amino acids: CASSPLRGPSTGELFF. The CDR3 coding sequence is TGTGCCAGCTCACCATTACGGGGGCCAAGTACCGGGGAGCTGTTTTTT.

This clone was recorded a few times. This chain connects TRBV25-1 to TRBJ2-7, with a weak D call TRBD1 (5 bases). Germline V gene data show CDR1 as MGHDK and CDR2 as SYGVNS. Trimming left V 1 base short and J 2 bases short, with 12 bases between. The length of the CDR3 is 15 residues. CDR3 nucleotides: TGTGCCAGCAGTGAATCAGGGATGAGGCCCTACGAGCAGTACTTC. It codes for CASSESGMRPYEQYF.

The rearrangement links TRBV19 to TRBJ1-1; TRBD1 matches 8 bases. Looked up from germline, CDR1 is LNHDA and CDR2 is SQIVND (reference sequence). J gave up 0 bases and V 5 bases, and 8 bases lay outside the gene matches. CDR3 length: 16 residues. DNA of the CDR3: TGTGCCAGTAGTCAGGGGGCCGGAAGGGTGAACACTGAAGCTTTCTTT. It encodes CASSQGAGRVNTEAFF.

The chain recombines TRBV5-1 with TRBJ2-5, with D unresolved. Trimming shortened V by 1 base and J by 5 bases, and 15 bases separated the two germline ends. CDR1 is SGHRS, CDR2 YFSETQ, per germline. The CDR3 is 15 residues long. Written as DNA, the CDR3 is TGCGCCAGCAGCTTGCAGGTTGGACCCGGGGAGACCCAGTACTTC. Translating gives CASSLQVGPGETQYF.

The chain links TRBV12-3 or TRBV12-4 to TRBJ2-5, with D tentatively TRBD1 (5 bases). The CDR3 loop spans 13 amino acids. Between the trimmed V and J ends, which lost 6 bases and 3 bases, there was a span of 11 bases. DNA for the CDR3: TGTGCCAGCAGGAGAAGCAGGGAAGAGACCCAGTACTTC. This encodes CASRRSREETQYF.

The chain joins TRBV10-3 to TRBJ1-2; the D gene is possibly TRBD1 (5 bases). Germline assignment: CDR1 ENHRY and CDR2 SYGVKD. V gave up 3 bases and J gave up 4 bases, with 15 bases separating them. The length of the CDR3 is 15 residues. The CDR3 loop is CAISDLLRGSYGYTF. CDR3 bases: TGTGCCATCAGTGATCTCCTCCGGGGCTCCTATGGCTACACCTTC.

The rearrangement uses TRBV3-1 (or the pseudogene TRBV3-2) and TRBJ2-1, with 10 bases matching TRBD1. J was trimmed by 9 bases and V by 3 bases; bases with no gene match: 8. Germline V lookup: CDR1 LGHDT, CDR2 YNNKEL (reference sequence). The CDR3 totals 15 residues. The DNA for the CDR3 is TGTGCCAGCAGCCATCCGGGACAGGGGAATAGTGAGCAGTTCTTC. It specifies CASSHPGQGNSEQFF.

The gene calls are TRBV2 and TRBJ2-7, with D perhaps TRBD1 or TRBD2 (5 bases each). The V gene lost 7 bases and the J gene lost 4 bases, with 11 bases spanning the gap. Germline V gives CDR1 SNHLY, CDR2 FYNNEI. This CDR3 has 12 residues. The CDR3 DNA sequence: TGTGCCAGCAACGGGGCAAGGTACGAGCAGTACTTC. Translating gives CASNGARYEQYF.

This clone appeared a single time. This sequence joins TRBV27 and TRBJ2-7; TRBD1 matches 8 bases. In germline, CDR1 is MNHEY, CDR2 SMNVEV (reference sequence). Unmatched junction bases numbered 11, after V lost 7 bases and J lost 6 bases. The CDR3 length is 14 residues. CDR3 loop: CASTYRTGIGEQYF. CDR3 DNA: TGTGCCAGCACCTATAGGACAGGGATCGGCGAGCAGTACTTC.